These T cell receptor beta chains were read from a single sample in a study of OX40 agonist ivuxolimab in advanced cancers. Profiling relied on immunoSEQ multiplex PCR, and the TCRdb table lists in-frame clones only, not all of them. The sample gives roughly 50,000 clones, under 95% of which show up once; 8.7% is in the top ten. This specimen consisted of CD4+ or CD8+ T cells sorted from blood, obtained in a trial of the OX40 agonist ivuxolimab. These receptors came from an adult with an advanced solid tumor such as melanoma, head and neck, liver or kidney cancer. Both conserved end residues are part of each CDR3. A D gene is named only where the DNA matches it firmly. For some rows the clone size is stated as once, few or many, or as a class when expanded; others skip it.

V	D	size	J	DNA	CDR3
TRBV11-2	TRBD2	NA	TRBJ2-1	TGTGCCAGCAGCGTCCTGGGGTTTAGCGGGGGGACCTACAATGAGCAGTTCTTC	CASSVLGFSGGTYNEQFF
TRBV6-5	TRBD1	NA	TRBJ1-4	TGTGCCAGCAGGACAGGACAGGGGTATGAAAAACTGTTTTTT	CASRTGQGYEKLFF
TRBV5-8	TRBD1	NA	TRBJ2-3	TGTGCCAGCAGCTTGGCACAGGGGGCGATTAGTACAGATACGCAGTATTTT	CASSLAQGAISTDTQYF
TRBV27	NA	NA	TRBJ2-1	TGTGCCAGCAGTCAGACAGGATACAATGAGCAGTTCTTC	CASSQTGYNEQFF
TRBV5-6	NA	NA	TRBJ2-2	TGTGCCAGCAGCTCATTGGGGACAACGAACACCGGGGAGCTGTTTTTT	CASSSLGTTNTGELFF
TRBV19	NA	NA	TRBJ2-1	TGTGCCAGTAGTATAGGCACGGGGATTTACAATGAGCAGTTCTTC	CASSIGTGIYNEQFF
TRBV19	NA	NA	TRBJ2-2	TGTGCCAGTATCCAGGGTTGGGGCGGGGAGCTGTTTTTT	CASIQGWGGELFF
TRBV15	TRBD2	NA	TRBJ2-1	TGTGCCACCAGCACAGGACTAGCGGACTACAATGAGCAGTTCTTC	CATSTGLADYNEQFF
TRBV2	NA	NA	TRBJ1-1	TGTGCCAGCAGTGCTGGACCCATGAACACTGAAGCTTTCTTT	CASSAGPMNTEAFF
TRBV9	TRBD1	NA	TRBJ1-1	TGTGCCAGCAGTACAGGGGGCGAAACTGAAGCTTTCTTT	CASSTGGETEAFF
TRBV19	NA	NA	TRBJ2-5	TGTGCCAGTAGTATAGCAGGAACTCACCAAGAGACCCAGTACTTC	CASSIAGTHQETQYF
TRBV28	TRBD1	NA	TRBJ1-2	TGTGCCAGCAGTTTAGGACAGGGGGACGGCTACACCTTC	CASSLGQGDGYTF
TRBV5-5	NA	NA	TRBJ1-3	TGTGCCAGCAGCCCTGAAAGATACTCTGGAAACACCATATATTTT	CASSPERYSGNTIYF
TRBV7-9	NA	NA	TRBJ1-1	TGTGCCAGCAGCCCCCCCGGATCTCCGTTAGAAGCTTTCTTT	CASSPPGSPLEAFF
TRBV5-8	TRBD1	NA	TRBJ1-5	TGTGCCAGCAGCTTGGGGACAGGGGGTACGAATCAGCCCCAGCATTTT	CASSLGTGGTNQPQHF
TRBV5-4	TRBD2	NA	TRBJ2-3	TGTGCCAGCAGCTTGTTAGGTCTAGCGGGGGCGGGGGATACGCAGTATTTT	CASSLLGLAGAGDTQYF
TRBV11-2	NA	NA	TRBJ2-7	TGTGCCAGCAGCGGTGGACTCCTCTACGAGCAGTACTTC	CASSGGLLYEQYF
TRBV27	NA	NA	TRBJ2-7	TGTGCCAGCAGTTTAGGGGATACCTACGAGCAGTACTTC	CASSLGDTYEQYF
TRBV6-6	NA	NA	TRBJ2-7	TGTGCCAGCAGGGTACCCGGTGGGGAGACCTACGAGCAGTACTTC	CASRVPGGETYEQYF
TRBV10-3	TRBD1	NA	TRBJ2-3	TGTGCCATCACCGAGAGGGGGCTCACAGATACGCAGTATTTT	CAITERGLTDTQYF
TRBV9	TRBD2	NA	TRBJ2-7	TGTGCCAGCAGTCCCGGGACTAGCGGATCCTACGAGCAGTACTTC	CASSPGTSGSYEQYF
TRBV4-1	NA	NA	TRBJ1-2	TGCGCCAGCAGCCAGACCCCGGTATATGGCTACACCTTC	CASSQTPVYGYTF
TRBV27	NA	NA	TRBJ2-3	TGTGCCAGCAGTCCATACCCAGATACGCAGTATTTT	CASSPYPDTQYF
TRBV19	TRBD2	NA	TRBJ2-1	TGTGCCAGTAGTATAAGCGGGAGCGGCAATGAGCAGTTCTTC	CASSISGSGNEQFF
TRBV27	TRBD1	NA	TRBJ2-5	TGTGCCAGCAGTCTCGGACAGGGGCGAGAGACCCAGTACTTC	CASSLGQGRETQYF
TRBV6-5	TRBD1	NA	TRBJ2-2	TGTGCCAGCAGACGGACAGGGGGGAACACCGGGGAGCTGTTTTTT	CASRRTGGNTGELFF
TRBV15	NA	NA	TRBJ2-3	TGTGCCACCAGCCCTGCCCCGCAGGGAGAAACAGATACGCAGTATTTT	CATSPAPQGETDTQYF
TRBV10-1	NA	NA	TRBJ1-4	TGCGCCAGCAGTGAGTTGGGGACACAATCAACTAATGAAAAACTGTTTTTT	CASSELGTQSTNEKLFF
TRBV27	NA	NA	TRBJ1-5	TGTGCCAGCAGTTTATCTTCGGGGGGCAATCAGCCCCAGCATTTT	CASSLSSGGNQPQHF
TRBV7-2	NA	NA	TRBJ2-2	TGTGCCAGCAGCTTAGCTTCGACGTACACCGGGGAGCTGTTTTTT	CASSLASTYTGELFF
TRBV18	NA	NA	TRBJ2-7	TGTGCCAGCTCACTAGAAATGACAGTACCCATCTACGAGCAGTACTTC	CASSLEMTVPIYEQYF
TRBV19	NA	NA	TRBJ2-1	TGTGCCAGTAGTATTTACAGCAATGAGCAGTTCTTC	CASSIYSNEQFF
TRBV7-9	NA	NA	TRBJ1-1	NA	CASSFDEAFFGVAFF
TRBV4-1	NA	medium-sized	TRBJ1-1	TGCGCCAGCAGCCTCCTTGTCGGAGGGCGGAACACTGAAGCTTTCTTT	CASSLLVGGRNTEAFF
TRBV27	NA	NA	TRBJ2-7	TGTGCCAGCAGTTTATCGACGGCCTACGAGCAGTACTTC	CASSLSTAYEQYF
TRBV6-6	TRBD1	once	TRBJ1-1	TGTGCCAGCATGACAGGGAGGTCGGGGAACACTGAAGCTTTCTTT	CASMTGRSGNTEAFF
TRBV4-3	NA	NA	TRBJ1-5	TGCGCCAGCAGCCAAGAGCAGAGCTACAATCAGCCCCAGCATTTT	CASSQEQSYNQPQHF
TRBV7-7	NA	NA	TRBJ2-5	TGTGCTAGCAGCTTAGACACAAGGGCCGGAGAGACCCAGTACTTC	CASSLDTRAGETQYF
TRBV5-6	NA	NA	TRBJ2-7	TGTGCCAGCAGCCTAGGGTTCTCCTCGGCCTACGAGCAGTACTTC	CASSLGFSSAYEQYF
TRBV15	NA	NA	TRBJ1-1	TGTGCCACCAGCAGATTCCGGGATTTGAACACTGAAGCTTTCTTT	CATSRFRDLNTEAFF
TRBV9	TRBD2	NA	TRBJ2-5	TGTGCCAGCAGCCCACATATCCCCCTCACTAGCGGCCAAGAGACCCAGTACTTC	CASSPHIPLTSGQETQYF
TRBV6-5	NA	NA	TRBJ2-3	TGTGCCAGCAGTTATGTTGGGGGAGATACGCAGTATTTT	CASSYVGGDTQYF
TRBV28	NA	once	TRBJ2-7	TGTGCCAGCAGTACCCCTAATGGCGTGACGTCGTATACCTACGAGCAGTACTTC	CASSTPNGVTSYTYEQYF
TRBV5-1	TRBD1	NA	TRBJ2-1	TGCGCCAGCAGCTTGGGACCGGGACAGGGAGGCGATGAGCAGTTCTTC	CASSLGPGQGGDEQFF
TRBV4-1	NA	NA	TRBJ1-1	TGCGCCAGCAGCCAAGCAGGTCTTGAAGCTTTCTTT	CASSQAGLEAFF
TRBV7-9	TRBD2	NA	TRBJ2-7	TGTGCCAGCAGCTTAATATTGGCGGGAGGCGAGCAGTACTTC	CASSLILAGGEQYF
TRBV7-7	TRBD1	NA	TRBJ1-1	TGTGCTAGCAGCTTAGCGGACAGGGGGGACACTGAAGCTTTCTTT	CASSLADRGDTEAFF
TRBV4-2	NA	NA	TRBJ1-1	TGTGCCAGCAGCCAAGGGCTCGGTCTGAACACTGAAGCTTTCTTT	CASSQGLGLNTEAFF
TRBV9	TRBD2	NA	TRBJ2-1	TGTGCCAGCAGCATTAGCGGGAGCGATAGCTCCTACAATGAGCAGTTCTTC	CASSISGSDSSYNEQFF
TRBV19	TRBD1	NA	TRBJ2-1	TGTGCCAGTAGTCTTGGACAGGGAGAATGGAATGAGCAGTTCTTC	CASSLGQGEWNEQFF
TRBV5-5	TRBD1	NA	TRBJ1-1	TGTGCCAGCAGCTTGGGGACAGGGATCACTGAAGCTTTCTTT	CASSLGTGITEAFF
TRBV4-2	TRBD2	few	TRBJ2-5	TGTGCCAGCAGCCAAGGGACTAGCTCCCAAGAGACCCAGTACTTC	CASSQGTSSQETQYF
TRBV29-1	NA	NA	TRBJ1-4	TGCAGCGTGGGGTCTTCTTCAACTAATGAAAAACTGTTTTTT	CSVGSSSTNEKLFF
TRBV6-4	NA	NA	TRBJ2-1	TGTGCCAGCAGCCAATCGAGCTCCTACAATGAGCAGTTCTTC	CASSQSSSYNEQFF
TRBV5-5	NA	NA	TRBJ1-2	TGTGCCAGCAGCCCATATGGAGGGGGCTATGGCTACACCTTC	CASSPYGGGYGYTF
TRBV27	NA	NA	TRBJ1-5	TGTGCCAGCAGTTTACAGGGGTCCAATCAGCCCCAGCATTTT	CASSLQGSNQPQHF
TRBV10-3	NA	once	TRBJ2-7	TGTGCCATCAGTGAGGGGACCTCCTACGAGCAGTACTTC	CAISEGTSYEQYF